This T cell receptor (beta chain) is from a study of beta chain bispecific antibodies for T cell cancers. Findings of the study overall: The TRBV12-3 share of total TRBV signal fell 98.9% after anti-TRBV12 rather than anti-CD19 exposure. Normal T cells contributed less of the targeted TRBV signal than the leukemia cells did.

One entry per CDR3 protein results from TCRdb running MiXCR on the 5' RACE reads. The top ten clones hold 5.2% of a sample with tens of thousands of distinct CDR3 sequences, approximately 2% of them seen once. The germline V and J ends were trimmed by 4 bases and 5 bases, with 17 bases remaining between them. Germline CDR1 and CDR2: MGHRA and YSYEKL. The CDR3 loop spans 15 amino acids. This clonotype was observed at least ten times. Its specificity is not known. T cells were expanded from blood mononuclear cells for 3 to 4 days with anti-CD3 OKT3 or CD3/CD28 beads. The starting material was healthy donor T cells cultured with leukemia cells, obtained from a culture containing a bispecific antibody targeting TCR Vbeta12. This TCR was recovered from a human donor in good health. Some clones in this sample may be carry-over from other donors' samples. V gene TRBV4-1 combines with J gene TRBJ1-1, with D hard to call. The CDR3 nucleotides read TGCGCCAGCAGCCTTGGTTTTGAGATAGGGACTGAAGCTTTCTTT. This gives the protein CASSLGFEIGTEAFF.